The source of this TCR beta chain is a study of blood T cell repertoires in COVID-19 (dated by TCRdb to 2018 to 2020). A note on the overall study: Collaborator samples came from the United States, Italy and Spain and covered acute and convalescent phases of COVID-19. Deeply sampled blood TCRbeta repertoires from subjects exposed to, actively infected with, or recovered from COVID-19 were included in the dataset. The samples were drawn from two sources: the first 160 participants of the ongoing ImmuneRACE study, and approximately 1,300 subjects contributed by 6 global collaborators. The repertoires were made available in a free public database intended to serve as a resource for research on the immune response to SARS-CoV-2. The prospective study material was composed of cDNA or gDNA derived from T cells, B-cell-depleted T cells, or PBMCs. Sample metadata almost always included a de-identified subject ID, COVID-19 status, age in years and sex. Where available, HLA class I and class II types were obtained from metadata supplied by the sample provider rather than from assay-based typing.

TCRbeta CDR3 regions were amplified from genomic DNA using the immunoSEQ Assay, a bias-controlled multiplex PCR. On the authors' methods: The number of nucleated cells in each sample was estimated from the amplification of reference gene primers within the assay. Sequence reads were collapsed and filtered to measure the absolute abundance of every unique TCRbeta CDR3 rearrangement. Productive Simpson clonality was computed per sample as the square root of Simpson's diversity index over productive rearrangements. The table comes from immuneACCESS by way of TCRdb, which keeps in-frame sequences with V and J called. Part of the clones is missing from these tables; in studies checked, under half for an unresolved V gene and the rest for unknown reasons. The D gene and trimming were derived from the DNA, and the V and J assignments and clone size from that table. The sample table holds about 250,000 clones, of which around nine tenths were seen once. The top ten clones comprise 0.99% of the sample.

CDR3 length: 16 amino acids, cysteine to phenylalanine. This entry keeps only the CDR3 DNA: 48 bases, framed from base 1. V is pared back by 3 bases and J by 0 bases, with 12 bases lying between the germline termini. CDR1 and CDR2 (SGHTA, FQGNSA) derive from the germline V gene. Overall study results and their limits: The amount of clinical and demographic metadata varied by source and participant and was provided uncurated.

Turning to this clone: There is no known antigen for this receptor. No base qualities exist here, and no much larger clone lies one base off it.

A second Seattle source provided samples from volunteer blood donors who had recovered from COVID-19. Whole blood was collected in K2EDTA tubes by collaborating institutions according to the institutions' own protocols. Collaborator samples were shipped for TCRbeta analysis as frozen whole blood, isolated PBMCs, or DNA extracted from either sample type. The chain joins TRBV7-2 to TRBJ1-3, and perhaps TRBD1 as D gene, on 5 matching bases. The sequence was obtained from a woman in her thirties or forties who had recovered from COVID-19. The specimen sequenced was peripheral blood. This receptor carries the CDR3 CASSFLSRDSGNTIYF. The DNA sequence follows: TGTGCCAGCAGCTTCCTGTCCAGGGACTCTGGAAACACCATATATTTT.